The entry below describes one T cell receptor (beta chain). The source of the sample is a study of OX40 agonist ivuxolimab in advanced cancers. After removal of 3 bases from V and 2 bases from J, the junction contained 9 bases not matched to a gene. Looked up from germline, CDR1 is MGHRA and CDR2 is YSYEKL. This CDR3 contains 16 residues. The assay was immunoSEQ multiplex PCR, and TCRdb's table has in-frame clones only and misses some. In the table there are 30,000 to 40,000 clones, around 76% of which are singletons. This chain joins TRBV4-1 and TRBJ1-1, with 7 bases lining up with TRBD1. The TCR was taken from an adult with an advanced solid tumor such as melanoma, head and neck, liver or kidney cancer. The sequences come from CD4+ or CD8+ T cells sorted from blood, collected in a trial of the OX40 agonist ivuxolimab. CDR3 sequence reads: CASSQPTGDGNTEAFF. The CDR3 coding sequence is TGCGCCAGCAGCCAGCCAACAGGGGACGGAAACACTGAAGCTTTCTTT.